One and the same sample provided the 11 T cell receptor beta chains below, sequenced in a study of cytomegalovirus exposure and HLA in healthy donors. Primers for the PCR totalled 60 Vbeta and 13 Jbeta. Sequencing used immunoSEQ multiplex PCR; TCRdb keeps in-frame clones, though not all of them. The sample consists of about 150,000 clones, 65% to 85% of them appearing once. The sequencing sample was made of PBMCs. Receptor source: a woman in her forties in good health and CMV-seropositive.

The chain uses TRBV27 and TRBJ2-1; D perhaps matches TRBD2 (6 bases). With 5 bases removed from V and 4 bases from J, the gap between germline ends came to 15 bases. Germline V gives CDR1 MNHEY, CDR2 SMNVEV (reference sequence). This CDR3 is 15 amino acids long. In DNA form, the CDR3 reads TGTGCCAGCAGTACCTTGGGTGCGGGGTACAATGAGCAGTTCTTC. Its translation is CASSTLGAGYNEQFF.

The chain links TRBV19 to TRBJ1-2, with D perhaps TRBD1 (5 bases). With 0 bases removed from V and 6 bases from J, the gap between germline ends came to 11 bases. The length of the CDR3 is 14 residues. CDR1 LNHDA and CDR2 SQIVND come from the germline V gene (reference sequence). CDR3 coding DNA: TGTGCCAGTAGTATAGATCTGGAGGGGAATGGCTACACCTTC. It codes for CASSIDLEGNGYTF. Full variable domain (rest looked up from reference TRBV19 and TRBJ1-2): DGGITQSPKYLFRKEGQNVTLSCEQNLNHDAMYWYRQDPGQGLRLIYYSQIVNDFQKGDIAEGYSVSREKKESFPLTVTSAQKNPTAFYLCASSIDLEGNGYTFGSGTRLTVV.

V gene TRBV25-1 combines with J gene TRBJ2-2; 7 positions match TRBD2. Unmatched junction bases numbered 10, after V lost 8 bases and J lost 4 bases. The germline gives CDR1 MGHDK, CDR2 SYGVNS. CDR3 length equals 15 residues. The chain's CDR3 is CASQMSGAGTGELFF. The CDR3 nucleotides are TGTGCCAGCCAAATGAGCGGGGCGGGCACCGGGGAGCTGTTTTTT.

In regard to this clone: At one boundary the junction diverges from the germline segment, which might be a read error. This chain joins TRBV7-7 and TRBJ2-1; D perhaps matches TRBD1 (6 bases). CDR1 is SSHAT and CDR2 is FNYEAQ in the germline V gene (reference sequence). CDR3 length: 15 residues. The DNA of the CDR3 is TGTGCTAGCAGCTTCGCACAGGGATCTAACAATGAGCAGTTCTTC. Translated, it gives CASSFAQGSNNEQFF.

This clone has more than one count but fewer than ten. This chain joins TRBV6-1 and TRBJ1-3; D unclear. Trimming left V 6 bases short and J 0 bases short, with 6 bases between. The germline gives CDR1 MNHNS, CDR2 SASEGT. The CDR3 consists of 13 residues. In nucleotides, the CDR3 is TGTGCCAGCAGAGCCAACTCTGGAAACACCATATATTTT. It encodes CASRANSGNTIYF.

The rearrangement uses TRBV7-9 and TRBJ2-2; maybe TRBD1 (6 bases). Deletions cut 6 bases from V and 1 base from J, with 21 bases between. The V gene's germline CDR1 is SEHNR and CDR2 FQNEAQ (reference sequence). This CDR3 region has 18 residues. This CDR3 is CASRTNSYRVKNTGELFF. As DNA, the CDR3 is TGTGCCAGCAGAACAAACTCTTACAGGGTAAAGAACACCGGGGAGCTGTTTTTT.

The chain joins TRBV19 to TRBJ2-7; D is possibly TRBD1 (6 bases). The CDR3 consists of 13 residues. From germline, CDR1 is LNHDA and CDR2 SQIVND (reference sequence). Trimming removed 4 bases from V and 4 bases from J, with 11 bases in between. The chain's CDR3 is CASSSDRRYEQYF. In nucleotides, the CDR3 is TGTGCCAGTAGTAGCGACAGGAGGTACGAGCAGTACTTC.

V and J are TRBV5-4 and TRBJ1-1, with D uncertain. Between the trimmed V and J ends, which lost 2 bases and 0 bases, there was a span of 8 bases. The germline CDR1 and CDR2 sequences are SGHNT and YYREEE (reference sequence). The CDR3 is 14 residues long. The DNA for the CDR3 is TGTGCCAGCAGCTTTGATGCGCTGAACACTGAAGCTTTCTTT. Translated, it gives CASSFDALNTEAFF.

J is TRBJ2-7 and V is TRBV5-6; tentative D call: TRBD2 (6 bases). The CDR3 has 13 amino acids. V gave up 4 bases and J gave up 6 bases, with 14 bases separating them. Looked up from germline, CDR1 is SGHDT and CDR2 is YYEEEE. The CDR3 DNA follows: TGTGCCAGCAGCCGAGGGGCGGGGTTCGAGCAGTACTTC. Its translation: CASSRGAGFEQYF.

This chain uses TRBV5-4 with TRBJ2-7, with 8 positions matching TRBD2. The CDR3 is 14 amino acids. Germline trimming cut 7 bases from V and 4 bases from J; bases unmatched to any gene: 10. Germline CDR1 is SGHNT and CDR2 is YYREEE (reference sequence). CDR3 sequence: CASRKERESYEQYF. The CDR3 bases are TGTGCCAGCCGGAAAGAGCGGGAGTCATACGAGCAGTACTTC.

This sequence joins TRBV7-9 and TRBJ2-1; 8 bases agree with TRBD2. The J segment lost 3 bases and the V segment lost 1 base, leaving 2 bases of the junction unmatched. CDR1 SEHNR and CDR2 FQNEAQ come from the germline V gene (reference sequence). CDR3 length: 15 residues. The CDR3 nucleotides are TGTGCCAGCAGCTTAGGGCGGGAGGACTACAATGAGCAGTTCTTC. It encodes CASSLGREDYNEQFF.